This T cell receptor beta chain was recorded in a study of regulatory T cells in long-lasting Graves disease. The CDR3 is 15 residues long. Germline V CDR1 and CDR2: SNHLY, FYNNEI. The V gene lost 4 bases and the J gene lost 0 bases, with 10 bases spanning the gap. Combining iRepertoire HTBI primers with Arm-PCR of CDR3 regions, the authors built TCR beta libraries. TCRdb ran MiXCR on the multiplex PCR reads and lists one entry per CDR3 protein. This sample has about 440,000 distinct CDR3 sequences, with roughly 17% found just once. Time point specified: newly diagnosed GD, antithyroid drugs for less than 3 months. Generation of the TCR library employed RNA extracted from PBMCs. Study-level points and caveats: With persistent disease, TRBV28, TRBJ1-2 and TRBJ2-5 were the favored segments.

This clonotype turned up a few times. Its target is not known. These data were likewise used in another study, on T cells in Graves' hyperthyroidism and ophthalmopathy.

J is TRBJ2-4 and V is TRBV2; D possibly matches TRBD1 or TRBD2 (5 bases each). Sequencing used peripheral blood mononuclear cells (PBMCs), obtained at new diagnosis, from a patient treated with antithyroid drugs. The receptor was derived from a woman between 18 and 29 years old with Graves disease. This CDR3 is CASSVEGTAKNIQYF. As DNA, the CDR3 is TGTGCCAGCAGTGTTGAGGGGACAGCCAAAAACATTCAGTACTTC.